This paragraph covers one TCR beta chain sequence. Its antigen is unidentified. TCR beta VDJ combinations and CDR3 sequences were profiled from genomic DNA. TCRdb reanalysed the reads using MiXCR and keeps one entry per CDR3 protein. The sample shows just over 200,000 distinct CDR3 sequences, roughly two thirds of them seen only once. Patients included in sequencing had previously demonstrated CD8+CD57+ cell expansion by flow cytometry. This record comes from a study of CD8+CD57+ T cells in acquired aplastic anemia. The overall study: Quantities of DNA derived from sorted CD4+ and CD8+ cells averaged around 3 ug. Study-wide findings and caveats: Fewer than 30 CD8+ CDR3 sequences were shared between patients and controls.

CDR1 and CDR2 from the germline V gene are DFQATT and SNEGSKA (reference sequence). The CDR3 length is 11 residues. V lost 3 bases and J lost 5, with 5 bases in between. What was sequenced was sorted CD4+, CD8+, or CD8+CD57+ T cells (not recorded which) from PBMCs. The chain combines TRBV20-1 with TRBJ2-1, with D possibly TRBD2 on 5 matching bases. The source is a human donor with aplastic anemia. DNA of the CDR3: TGCAGTGCTAGGAGGGACAATGAGCAGTTCTTC. Encoded protein: CSARRDNEQFF.